One and the same sample provided the 29 T cell receptor beta chains below, sequenced in a study of molecular identifiers for immune sequencing clone quantification. TCRdb independently ran MiXCR on the PCR reads; one entry per CDR3 protein. The table records around 470,000 distinct CDR3 sequences, about 21% of them present only once. Sequenced input: naive CD8+ T cells from blood, with Jurkat cell RNA spiked in. The subset was: FACS-sorted CD8+CD4-CCR7+CD45RA+ naive T cells. These receptors all come from a human donor in good health. Some libraries in this study had Jurkat cell RNA spiked in.

This sequence joins TRBV7-9 and TRBJ2-1; D is perhaps TRBD2 (6 bases). V lost 8 bases and J lost 7, with 12 bases in between. The CDR3 runs to 12 residues. Germline V gene data show CDR1 as SEHNR and CDR2 as FQNEAQ (reference sequence). The DNA for the CDR3 is TGTGCCAGCGGCCCCGGACTAAATGAGCAGTTCTTC. This encodes CASGPGLNEQFF. Full variable domain (rest looked up from reference TRBV7-9 and TRBJ2-1): DTGVSQNPRHKITKRGQNVTFRCDPISEHNRLYWYRQTLGQGPEFLTYFQNEAQLEKSRLLSDRFSAERPKGSFSTLEIQRTEQGDSAMYLCASGPGLNEQFFGPGTRLTVL.

This clonotype has a count of ten or more. The chain links TRBV28 to TRBJ2-7; TRBD2 matches 7 bases. Germline V gives CDR1 MDHEN, CDR2 SYDVKM. V gave up 3 bases and J gave up 2 bases; unmatched junction bases: 7. This CDR3 spans 15 amino acids. CDR3 sequence (DNA): TGTGCCAGCAGTTTTCGCGGGAGTAAGGCCTACGAGCAGTACTTC. As protein: CASSFRGSKAYEQYF.

Turning to this clonotype: This may come from a read error, since a much larger clone is one base off. The chain is built from TRBV25-1 and TRBJ2-3, with D possibly matching TRBD2 (7 bases). The CDR3 is made up of 16 amino acids. From germline, CDR1 is MGHDK and CDR2 SYGVNS. CDR3 sequence (DNA): TGTGCCAGCAGTGAATTACGCGGGGGCCTCACAGATGCGCAGTATTTT. Its protein is CASSELRGGLTDAQYF.

Worth noting for this clonotype: This sequence may be a read error, since a much larger clone differs from it by one base. The chain employs TRBV2 and TRBJ1-5, with a weak D call TRBD1 (6 bases). V was clipped by 3 bases and J by 9 bases, with 18 bases between them. The germline gives CDR1 SNHLY, CDR2 FYNNEI. The CDR3 is made up of 15 amino acids. The CDR3 here is CASSDGTKMDRPQHF. The CDR3 DNA follows: TGTGCCAGCAGTGATGGGACAAAGATGGATCGGCCCCAGCATTTT.

The chain carries TRBV4-3 and TRBJ1-5; D ambiguous. The CDR3 extends over 15 amino acids. The V and J ends lost 1 base and 4 bases respectively, with 11 bases between them. CDR1 is LGHNA, CDR2 YSLEER, per germline. Written as DNA, the CDR3 is TGCGCCAGCAGCCAAGGCTCCGGATCAAATCAGCCCCAGCATTTT. The encoded protein is CASSQGSGSNQPQHF.

A word on this clonotype: This may be a read error, as it is one base from a much larger clone. The chain recombines TRBV28 with TRBJ2-7; possibly TRBD1 for D (5 bases). CDR1 is MDHEN and CDR2 is SYDVKM in the germline V gene. This CDR3 region has 15 residues. V lost 5 bases, J lost 3 bases, and 17 bases lay in between. The CDR3 DNA sequence: TGTGCCAGCAGTCAAAAGCACCAGGGTTACTACGAGCAGTACTTC. Translated, it gives CASSQKHQGYYEQYF.

The sample holds many counts of this clonotype. The V call is TRBV6-1, the J call TRBJ2-3; D is possibly TRBD1 or TRBD2 (5 bases each). In germline, CDR1 is MNHNS, CDR2 SASEGT. Deletions cut 2 bases from V and 5 bases from J, with 8 bases between. The CDR3 consists of 13 residues. The CDR3 region is CASSELGVDTQYF. CDR3 DNA sequence: TGTGCCAGCAGTGAATTGGGGGTAGATACGCAGTATTTT.

This clonotype was detected ten times or more. Here the CDR3 DNA reads TGTGCCAGCAGCCAAGAGTTAGGGCACGAGCAGTACTTC. As protein: CASSQELGHEQYF. This chain joins TRBV3-1 and TRBJ2-7; the D is unclear. There are 13 residues in the CDR3. Trimming left V 0 bases short and J 5 bases short, with 8 bases between. Germline CDR1 LGHDT, CDR2 YNNKEL (reference sequence).

This clonotype was counted at least ten times. V usage is TRBV2 and J usage is TRBJ2-3, with D possibly being TRBD1 or TRBD2 (5 bases each). V was cut by 2 bases and J by 2 bases, with 20 bases left in between. The CDR3 runs to 18 residues. Germline V gives CDR1 SNHLY, CDR2 FYNNEI. The chain's CDR3 is CASSEFGRSGTYTDTQYF. In DNA, the CDR3 is TGTGCCAGCAGTGAATTTGGGCGTTCGGGGACCTACACAGATACGCAGTATTTT.

This clonotype showed up many times. The chain joins TRBV20-1 to TRBJ2-3; either TRBD1 or TRBD2 may supply D (6 bases each). The CDR3 runs 18 residues. The V gene lost 3 bases and the J gene lost 4 bases, with 26 bases spanning the gap. The germline V gene has CDR1 DFQATT and CDR2 SNEGSKA (reference sequence). The CDR3 region is CSASGYRGPAVGSDTQYF. CDR3 nucleotide sequence: TGCAGTGCTAGCGGGTATCGGGGGCCAGCGGTCGGGTCAGATACGCAGTATTTT.

The sample holds many counts of this clonotype. The chain joins TRBV18 to TRBJ1-5, with TRBD1 identical over 12 bases. After removal of 4 bases from V and 6 bases from J, the junction contained 7 bases not matched to a gene. Germline CDR1 is KGHSH and CDR2 is LQKENI. The CDR3 is made up of 16 amino acids. The CDR3 coding sequence is TGTGCCAGCTCACTAACCGGGACAGGGGGCGTTCAGCCCCAGCATTTT. Translation: CASSLTGTGGVQPQHF.

This clonotype was picked up many times. This chain connects TRBV20-1 to TRBJ2-7; D remains unclear. Germline values: CDR1 DFQATT, CDR2 SNEGSKA (reference sequence). CDR3 size: 13 residues. The ends were cut back, 3 bases at V and 5 bases at J, with 14 bases in the middle. CDR3 sequence reads: CSASRSRFDEQYF. The CDR3 DNA sequence: TGCAGTGCTAGTCGCAGTCGTTTCGACGAGCAGTACTTC.

This clonotype has a handful of counts. This chain uses TRBV7-9 with TRBJ2-7, with unresolved D. This CDR3 spans 12 amino acids. Germline V gene lookup returns CDR1 SEHNR and CDR2 FQNEAQ (reference sequence). The ends were cut back, 1 base at V and 5 bases at J, with 6 bases in the middle. The CDR3 DNA reads as TGTGCCAGCAGCTTAGGAGACAACGAGCAGTACTTC. Translation gives CASSLGDNEQYF.

In regard to this clonotype: This sequence may be a read error, since a much larger clone differs from it by one base. The V and J genes are TRBV2 and TRBJ2-1, with D possibly TRBD2 on 6 matching bases. The CDR3 runs 17 residues. CDR1 SNHLY and CDR2 FYNNEI come from the germline V gene. With 0 bases removed from V and 5 bases from J, the gap between germline ends came to 17 bases. The CDR3 loop is CASSEAQDYPAHNEQFF. The CDR3 DNA follows: TGTGCCAGCAGTGAAGCGCAGGACTACCCGGCCCACAATGAGCAGTTCTTC.

This clonotype was picked up a small number of times. This rearrangement joins TRBV10-3 to TRBJ2-1, with 8 bases lining up with TRBD2. Germline CDR1 ENHRY, CDR2 SYGVKD. After removal of 0 bases from V and 10 bases from J, the junction contained 11 bases not matched to a gene. The CDR3 has 16 amino acids. This chain's CDR3 is CAISESVTSVPGEQFF. The CDR3 DNA reads as TGTGCCATCAGTGAGTCGGTGACTAGCGTCCCGGGCGAGCAGTTCTTC.

This clonotype was recorded a few times. This chain links TRBV7-9 with TRBJ1-1; tentative D call: TRBD1 (5 bases). CDR1 SEHNR and CDR2 FQNEAQ come from the germline V gene (reference sequence). This CDR3 has 12 residues. V was shortened by 4 bases and J by 7 bases, with 10 bases between the two germline ends. This CDR3 reads CASSSGRSEAFF. The CDR3 coding sequence is TGTGCCAGCAGCTCGGGACGGAGTGAAGCTTTCTTT.

Remarks on this clonotype: Just one base apart from a much larger clone, this may be a read error. The J gene is TRBJ2-3, the V gene TRBV7-9, with D tentatively TRBD2 (6 bases). In germline, CDR1 is SEHNR, CDR2 FQNEAQ (reference sequence). This CDR3 comprises 15 residues. The CDR3 nucleotides are TGTGCCAGCAGCCAAATAGCGGATTACACAGATACGCAGTTTTTT. Translation gives CASSQIADYTDTQFF. Full variable domain (rest looked up from reference TRBV7-9 and TRBJ2-3): DTGVSQNPRHKITKRGQNVTFRCDPISEHNRLYWYRQTLGQGPEFLTYFQNEAQLEKSRLLSDRFSAERPKGSFSTLEIQRTEQGDSAMYLCASSQIADYTDTQFFGPGTRLTVL.

The chain links TRBV7-3 to TRBJ2-5; D ambiguous. Germline CDR1 is SGHTA and CDR2 is FQGTGA. The V gene lost 8 bases and the J gene lost 2 bases, with 18 bases spanning the gap. This CDR3 is 15 amino acids long. CDR3 residues: CASSSSAGWQETQYF. For the CDR3, the DNA is TGTGCCAGCTCTTCGTCGGCCGGGTGGCAAGAGACCCAGTACTTC.

The DNA of the CDR3 is TGTGCCAGCAGCCAGAATAATTCACCCCTCCACTTT. Its protein is CASSQNNSPLHF. The gene calls are TRBV7-9 and TRBJ1-6; D is unclear. With 5 bases removed from V and 5 bases from J, the gap between germline ends came to 4 bases. The V gene's germline CDR1 is SEHNR and CDR2 FQNEAQ (reference sequence). The CDR3 sequence is 12 residues long.

This clonotype was counted ten times or more. This chain connects TRBV5-4 to TRBJ2-2, with D possibly matching TRBD1 (7 bases). The germline gives CDR1 SGHNT, CDR2 YYREEE (reference sequence). V was clipped by 5 bases and J by 5 bases, with 16 bases between them. There are 15 residues in the CDR3. The CDR3 bases are TGTGCCAGCAGACCGGAGGGGGCGGGGACCGGGGAGCTGTTTTTT. As protein: CASRPEGAGTGELFF.

This clonotype occurred many times. V usage is TRBV29-1 and J usage is TRBJ2-7; 8 nucleotides line up with TRBD2. Trimming took 7 bases from V and 6 from J; bases not matched to a gene: 11. From germline, CDR1 is SQVTM and CDR2 ANQGSEA. CDR3 length equals 13 residues. As DNA, the CDR3 is TGCAGCGCTCTGGGGCGGGGGGTCGGCGAGCAGTACTTC. Protein: CSALGRGVGEQYF.

The V and J genes are TRBV19 and TRBJ2-7; 8 bases map to TRBD1. This CDR3 spans 15 amino acids. Germline V lookup: CDR1 LNHDA, CDR2 SQIVND (reference sequence). The trim removed 4 bases at V and 2 bases at J, leaving 7 bases unmatched. CDR3: CASSTQTGAPYEQYF. The CDR3 nucleotides are TGTGCCAGTAGTACCCAGACAGGGGCCCCCTACGAGCAGTACTTC.

This clonotype was recorded many times. The chain links TRBV25-1 to TRBJ1-6, with no clear D. The CDR3 covers 13 residues. V lost 3 bases and J 8 bases, leaving 8 bases between the germline ends. CDR1 is MGHDK and CDR2 is SYGVNS in the germline V gene. CDR3 amino acids: CASSEGFYSPLHF. DNA for the CDR3: TGTGCCAGCAGTGAGGGGTTTTATTCACCCCTCCACTTT.

This clonotype was seen ten or more times. V is TRBV7-9 and J is TRBJ1-1; maybe TRBD1 (6 bases). Germline CDR1 SEHNR, CDR2 FQNEAQ (reference sequence). This CDR3 contains 12 residues. Trimming took off 5 bases at V and 11 bases at J, with 15 bases between the two ends. The CDR3 nucleotides read TGTGCCAGCAGCCTAGACTACAGGGAGGCTTTCTTT. Protein: CASSLDYREAFF.

As for this clonotype: Given a much more abundant clone one base away, this may be a read error. The chain is built from TRBV4-3 and TRBJ1-4; 9 bases map to TRBD1. Germline V CDR1 and CDR2: LGHNA, YSLEER. The CDR3 length is 15 residues. The CDR3 sequence: CASSEDRGSREKLLF. The CDR3 DNA sequence: TGCGCCAGCAGCGAGGACAGGGGCTCTCGAGAAAAACTGCTTTTT.

This chain links TRBV7-6 with TRBJ2-7; 8 bases fit TRBD2. CDR3 size: 14 residues. Germline CDR1 reads SGHVS; CDR2 reads FNYEAQ. Trimming removed 2 bases from V and 6 bases from J; junction bases left unmatched: 6. The CDR3 region is CASSLLREGPEQYF. CDR3 nucleotides: TGTGCCAGCAGCTTACTTCGGGAGGGCCCCGAGCAGTACTTC. Based on the CDR3 plus reference TRBV7-6 and TRBJ2-7, the full variable domain is GAGVSQSPRYKVTKRGQDVALRCDPISGHVSLYWYRQALGQGPEFLTYFNYEAQQDKSGLPNDRFSAERPEGSISTLTIQRTEQRDSAMYRCASSLLREGPEQYFGPGTRLTVT.

This clonotype was detected ten times or more. The chain uses TRBV12-3 or TRBV12-4 and TRBJ2-3; TRBD2 matches at 10 bases. V shed 6 bases and J 0 bases; nucleotides not matched to a gene: 3. The CDR3 has 15 amino acids. The CDR3 nucleotides are TGTGCCAGCAGATCGACTAGCGGGAGCACAGATACGCAGTATTTT. This encodes CASRSTSGSTDTQYF.

This clonotype was seen ten or more times. The V call is TRBV20-1, the J call TRBJ1-1; D is undetermined. CDR1 is DFQATT and CDR2 is SNEGSKA in the germline V gene (reference sequence). The V and J ends lost 1 base and 1 base respectively, with 13 bases between them. The length of the CDR3 is 15 residues. CDR3 in DNA: TGCAGTGCTAGAGTTGAGCAAACAACGAACACTGAAGCTTTCTTT. Its translation: CSARVEQTTNTEAFF.

This clonotype appeared a single time. This may come from a read error, since a much larger clone is one base off. The CDR3 DNA sequence: TGTGCCAGCAGTTACTCGATACTAGCGGGGGGCTACGAGCAGTACTTC. The encoded protein is CASSYSILAGGYEQYF. This rearrangement joins TRBV6-2 or TRBV6-3 to TRBJ2-7; 12 nucleotides line up with TRBD2. The junction had 3 bases not matched to a gene; V was cut back by 0 bases and J by 3 bases. Germline V lookup: CDR1 MNHEY, CDR2 SVGEGT. The length of the CDR3 is 16 residues.